The sequence of this T cell receptor (beta chain) was determined in a study of cytomegalovirus exposure and HLA in healthy donors. This clone was counted only a few times. PCR primers comprised 60 Vbeta and 13 Jbeta primers. In the original processing: A follow-up analysis tallied some 80 million unique TCR beta chains, approximately 11 million shared. This table comes from immunoSEQ multiplex PCR, and its TCRdb copy is limited to in-frame clones, with some not included. V, J and clone size are those of that table, while D and trimming were read from the DNA. The sample contains 65,000 to 90,000 clones, roughly 77% of which appear only once. CDR1 MNHNS and CDR2 SASEGT come from the germline V gene. This CDR3 is 13 amino acids long. V trimming: 5 bases; J trimming: 8 bases; junction bases outside the gene matches: 5.

The gene calls are TRBV6-1 and TRBJ2-1, with 8 bases aligning to TRBD2. The sequencing input was PBMCs. The receptor was derived from a man in his 60s in good health and CMV-seronegative. Written as DNA, the CDR3 is TGTGCCAGCAGTCTAGCGGGTAGGGATGAGCAGTTCTTC. Protein product: CASSLAGRDEQFF.